These T cell receptor beta chains were read from a single sample in a study of blood T cell repertoires in COVID-19. The method was immunoSEQ multiplex PCR; TCRdb's version includes in-frame clones alone and lacks a portion of them. The table records about 260,000 clones, 84% of them present only once. Sequencing used peripheral blood. These TCRs come from a human donor in a cohort sampled during active COVID-19. CDR3s include the opening cysteine and the closing phenylalanine or tryptophan. D genes are given only for firm matches. The listing skips clone size in some rows; elsewhere it reads once, few, many or a size class.

CDR3aa,CDR3nt,d_gene,j_gene,v_gene,abundance
CATLLMNFRDTKETQYF,TGTGCCACTCTACTTATGAATTTTCGGGACACGAAAGAGACCCAGTACTTC,.,TRBJ2-5,TRBV15,once
CASSKGLAGSYEQYF,TGTGCTAGCAGTAAGGGGCTAGCGGGGTCCTACGAGCAGTACTTC,TRBD2,TRBJ2-7,TRBV7-7,.
CASSFTGQGSDEQFF,TGTGCCAGCAGCTTTACTGGACAGGGATCGGATGAGCAGTTCTTC,TRBD1,TRBJ2-1,TRBV11-2,.
CASSPPGVTDTQYF,TGTGCCAGCAGCCCTCCCGGGGTCACAGATACGCAGTATTTT,.,TRBJ2-3,TRBV5-8,.
CASSYTSNTEAFF,TGTGCCAGCAGCTATACTAGCAACACTGAAGCTTTCTTT,.,TRBJ1-1,TRBV6-5,.
CASSLDGGAPLDTQYF,TGTGCCAGCAGCTTGGATGGGGGGGCCCCCTTAGATACGCAGTATTTT,.,TRBJ2-3,TRBV5-4,few
CASGSGLAYEQYF,TGTGCCAGTGGATCAGGGCTCGCCTACGAGCAGTACTTC,.,TRBJ2-7,TRBV19,few
CASSKQGFMNTEAFF,TGTGCCAGCAGTAAACAGGGGTTCATGAACACTGAAGCTTTCTTT,TRBD1,TRBJ1-1,TRBV7-6,.
CASSTTALEAFF,TGTGCCAGCTCAACGACAGCTCTTGAAGCTTTCTTT,.,TRBJ1-1,TRBV18,.
CASSFGDRVNEKLFF,TGCGCCAGCAGCTTCGGGGACAGGGTTAATGAAAAACTGTTTTTT,TRBD1,TRBJ1-4,TRBV5-1,.
CASTRDRGGYGYTF,TGCGCCAGCACCCGAGACAGGGGCGGCTATGGCTACACCTTC,TRBD1,TRBJ1-2,TRBV10-2,.
CASSSTGADTQYF,TGTGCCAGCAGCTCGACAGGGGCAGATACGCAGTATTTT,TRBD1,TRBJ2-3,TRBV9,.
CASSQDTIPKDATEGYTF,TGCGCCAGCAGCCAAGACACCATCCCCAAAGACGCGACGGAGGGCTACACCTTC,.,TRBJ1-2,TRBV4-1,.
CASSLRRDYSYNEQFF,TGTGCCAGCAGCTTGCGCCGGGACTACTCCTACAATGAGCAGTTCTTC,TRBD2,TRBJ2-1,TRBV5-6,.
CATSLGQYTEAFF,TGTGCCACCAGCTTAGGACAGTACACTGAAGCTTTCTTT,.,TRBJ1-1,TRBV15,.
CASSAGGWSTDTQYF,TGTGCCAGCAGCGCGGGGGGATGGAGCACAGATACGCAGTATTTT,TRBD2,TRBJ2-3,TRBV11-2,.
CASLGVDRGYGYTF,TGTGCCAGCTTAGGGGTTGACAGGGGATATGGCTACACCTTC,TRBD1,TRBJ1-2,TRBV6-6,.
CASNPGQGMLYTQYF,TGTGCCAGTAACCCCGGACAGGGGATGCTGTATACGCAGTATTTT,TRBD1,TRBJ2-3,TRBV19,.
CASSYRETQYF,TGTGCCAGCAGTTATCGGGAGACCCAGTACTTC,.,TRBJ2-5,TRBV6-5,.
CATSRETGWNEKLFF,TGTGCCACCAGCAGAGAGACAGGGTGGAATGAAAAACTGTTTTTT,TRBD1,TRBJ1-4,TRBV15,.
CASSPRGLRTEQYF,TGTGCCAGCTCCCCCAGGGGGCTAAGAACCGAGCAGTACTTC,TRBD1,TRBJ2-7,TRBV18,.
CASSQVSSGTYEQYF,TGTGCCAGCAGCCAAGTCTCCTCAGGGACCTACGAGCAGTACTTC,.,TRBJ2-7,TRBV3-1/TRBV3-2,.
CASSREVPGIERYTF,TGTGCCAGCAGCCGAGAGGTCCCGGGAATTGAGCGCTACACCTTC,.,TRBJ1-2,TRBV3-1/TRBV3-2,.
CATSRENGLGYEQYF,TGTGCCACCAGCAGAGAGAACGGACTAGGGTACGAGCAGTACTTC,TRBD2,TRBJ2-7,TRBV15,.
CASSSTSGGALPDSDTQYF,TGTGCCAGCAGTTCGACTAGCGGGGGGGCCCTACCAGATAGTGATACGCAGTATTTT,TRBD2,TRBJ2-3,TRBV28,once
CASNAGGGSSYEQYF,TGCGCCAGCAACGCAGGGGGAGGATCCTCCTACGAGCAGTACTTC,.,TRBJ2-7,TRBV23-1,few
CASKVSLTSGRQGEQFF,TGCGCCAGCAAGGTTTCCCTCACTAGCGGGAGGCAAGGTGAGCAGTTCTTC,TRBD2,TRBJ2-1,TRBV5-1,few
CASSLPGVNTEAFF,TGCGCCAGCAGCTTGCCAGGGGTGAACACTGAAGCTTTCTTT,.,TRBJ1-1,TRBV5-1,.
CSASKGWGNGYTF,TGCAGTGCTAGTAAGGGGTGGGGAAATGGCTACACCTTC,.,TRBJ1-2,TRBV20-1,.
CASRKTAVNTEAFF,TGTGCCAGCAGAAAGACAGCTGTGAACACTGAAGCTTTCTTT,.,TRBJ1-1,TRBV5-6,.
CASRETGEGNQPQHF,TGTGCCAGTAGGGAAACAGGGGAAGGCAATCAGCCCCAGCATTTT,TRBD1,TRBJ1-5,TRBV19,once
CASSRSGTSVRYEQYF,TGTGCCAGCAGCCGGTCCGGGACTAGCGTTCGCTACGAGCAGTACTTC,TRBD2,TRBJ2-7,TRBV3-1/TRBV3-2,.
CASSYSTVANIQYF,TGTGCCAGCAGTTACTCCACGGTAGCAAACATTCAGTACTTC,.,TRBJ2-4,TRBV6-5,.
CASSQAIGLPAEQYF,TGCGCCAGCAGCCAAGCGATAGGACTTCCCGCCGAGCAGTACTTC,.,TRBJ2-7,TRBV4-1,.
CASSRGNTEAFF,TGTGCCAGCTCACGAGGGAACACTGAAGCTTTCTTT,.,TRBJ1-1,TRBV18,.
CASSHLAGSYEQYF,TGCGCCAGCAGCCACCTAGCGGGATCCTACGAGCAGTACTTC,TRBD2,TRBJ2-7,TRBV4-1,.
CASSLFSGSGETQYF,TGTGCTAGCAGCTTATTTTCGGGGTCGGGGGAGACCCAGTACTTC,.,TRBJ2-5,TRBV7-7,.
CASSFSDGGNQPQHF,TGTGCCAGCAGCTTCTCCGACGGGGGCAATCAGCCCCAGCATTTT,.,TRBJ1-5,TRBV5-6,.
CASSAPTSGPPNEQFF,TGTGCCAGCTCAGCACCGACTAGCGGGCCCCCCAATGAGCAGTTCTTC,TRBD2,TRBJ2-1,TRBV18,.
CASSYHGPLHF,TGTGCCAGCAGTTACCACGGACCCCTCCACTTT,.,TRBJ1-6,TRBV6-2/TRBV6-3,.